Only one count was recorded for the clone carrying this T cell receptor beta chain. Additional DNA sequences in this sample encode the identical CDR3. As originally analysed: Reference gene primers were amplified, and this amplification served to estimate nucleated cell counts. Only in-frame clones appear in the TCRdb table, and some are missing; sequencing was by immunoSEQ multiplex PCR. The V and J calls and clone size were taken over from that table, and D and trimming were inferred from the DNA. The sample lists roughly 350,000 clones; roughly 90% were seen once. The data were taken from a study of blood T cell repertoires in COVID-19. Participants spanned ages about 18 to 90 years and resided in about 24 US areas. Cohort assignment relied on participant-reported clinical history. Before being deemed recovered, Cohort 3 donors had two negative PCRs, clearance, or symptom resolution. This TCR was sampled from a woman in her 30s who had recovered from COVID-19. Specimen: PBMCs or T cells enriched from blood (not recorded which).

DNA for the CDR3: TGTGCCAGCAGCTCGACTAGCGGGCAGTACAATGAGCAGTTCTTC. This codes for CASSSTSGQYNEQFF. The J gene is TRBJ2-1, the V gene TRBV7-2; TRBD2 matches at 10 bases. The CDR3 length is 15 residues. The junction had 4 bases not matched to a gene; V was cut back by 4 bases and J by 4 bases. Germline CDR1 reads SGHTA; CDR2 reads FQGNSA. Full variable domain (rest looked up from reference TRBV7-2 and TRBJ2-1): GAGVSQSPSNKVTEKGKDVELRCDPISGHTALYWYRQSLGQGLEFLIYFQGNSAPDKSGLPSDRFSAERTGGSVSTLTIQRTQQEDSAVYLCASSSTSGQYNEQFFGPGTRLTVL.